The 7 T cell receptor beta chains given below trace back to one sample, sequenced in a study of T cell repertoires in cytomegalovirus infection. One entry per CDR3 protein, called by TCRdb with MiXCR from the reads. The sample holds 740,000 or so distinct CDR3 sequences, roughly a third seen once. The source material was PBMCs. These receptors were collected from a human donor in good health (CMV status not recorded). Some clones in this sample may be carry-over from other donors' samples.

This clonotype was seen many times. This rearrangement joins TRBV7-2 to TRBJ2-7; a weak D match, TRBD2 (6 bases). Trimming left V 5 bases short and J 2 bases short, with 13 bases between. CDR3 length equals 14 residues. Germline V gene sequence: CDR1 SGHTA, CDR2 FQGNSA. The CDR3 is CASSPGTWTYEQYF. The CDR3 coding sequence is TGTGCCAGCAGCCCCGGGACTTGGACCTACGAGCAGTACTTC.

The chain links TRBV6-6 to TRBJ2-7; D possibly corresponds to TRBD2 (7 bases). This CDR3 region has 13 residues. V was shortened by 8 bases and J by 3 bases, with 14 bases between the two germline ends. The germline V gene encodes CDR1 MNHNY and CDR2 SVGAGI (reference sequence). The CDR3: CASSKGGGYEQYF. The CDR3 bases are TGTGCCAGCTCAAAGGGAGGGGGCTACGAGCAGTACTTC.

This chain joins TRBV6-6 and TRBJ2-1; 10 bases line up with TRBD2. The CDR3 is 15 residues long. The germline V gene encodes CDR1 MNHNY and CDR2 SVGAGI (reference sequence). Unmatched junction bases numbered 4, after V lost 5 bases and J lost 3 bases. CDR3 in amino acids: CASSVPSGGYNEQFF. The CDR3 region has the DNA TGTGCCAGCAGTGTTCCTAGCGGGGGCTACAATGAGCAGTTCTTC.

The chain uses TRBV20-1 and TRBJ1-4; a weak D match, TRBD1 (6 bases). Trimming removed 3 bases from V and 8 bases from J, with 16 bases in between. Per the germline V gene, CDR1 is DFQATT and CDR2 is SNEGSKA (reference sequence). The CDR3 loop spans 14 amino acids. This CDR3 reads CSASPPGQGEKLFF. The CDR3 coding sequence is TGCAGTGCTAGCCCACCGGGACAAGGAGAAAAACTGTTTTTT.

This chain connects TRBV7-6 to TRBJ1-6; 10 bases are shared with TRBD1. Germline V gene sequence: CDR1 SGHVS, CDR2 FNYEAQ. After removal of 5 bases from V and 7 bases from J, the junction contained 5 bases not matched to a gene. CDR3 length: 15 amino acids. CDR3 sequence reads: CASSGGQGSNSPLHF. The CDR3 region has the DNA TGTGCCAGCAGCGGGGGACAGGGGTCGAATTCACCCCTCCACTTT.

This clonotype was counted a few times. The chain has TRBV4-1 and TRBJ2-3; 11 bases fit TRBD1. With V trimmed by 6 bases and J by 4 bases, 12 bases remained unmatched. The CDR3 has 17 residues. CDR1 and CDR2 from the germline V gene are MGHRA and YSYEKL. The CDR3 DNA is TGCGCCAGCAGTCGCCTCCGGGACAGGGGGTTAGCAGATACGCAGTATTTT. It specifies CASSRLRDRGLADTQYF.

There are a few counts of this clonotype. The chain is built from TRBV7-2 and TRBJ2-7; TRBD1 might be the D (6 bases). V was pared by 6 bases and J by 2 bases, with 14 bases between. This CDR3 spans 14 amino acids. The V gene's germline CDR1 is SGHTA and CDR2 FQGNSA. The chain's CDR3 is CASRGTGSPYEQYF. Here the CDR3 DNA reads TGTGCCAGCAGAGGAACAGGGTCCCCCTACGAGCAGTACTTC.